These 8 T cell receptor beta chains were all obtained from the same sample, sequenced in a study of T cells in Graves' hyperthyroidism and ophthalmopathy (dated by TCRdb to about 2019). The method was multiplex PCR. The sequencer was an Illumina HiSeq 2000. Amplification of TCR beta CDR3 regions was carried out from RNA transcripts. The TCR CDR3 was subjected to a first round of RT-PCR using the HTBI primer set and the Qiagen OneStep RT-PCR kit. TCRdb itself trimmed the public reads at Q25 with fastp, ran MiXCR and retained productive beta chains. Rows matching on CDR3 protein sequence are summarized as one entry with the most common DNA and genes. The sample table contains about 640,000 distinct CDR3 sequences; only one count was recorded for around 20% of them. 34% of the sample is in the top ten clones. Material: blood. The receptors come from a man aged 25 to 40 with Graves' ophthalmopathy.

In its sample, this clonotype was seen many times. The chain uses TRBV28 and TRBJ2-7; 11 bases map to TRBD2. The CDR3 contains 17 residues. Looked up from germline, CDR1 is MDHEN and CDR2 is SYDVKM. After removal of 3 bases from V and 3 bases from J, the junction contained 10 bases not matched to a gene. DNA of the CDR3: TGTGCCAGCAGTTTTCCCTTACTAGCGGGAGAAGGCTACGAGCAGTACTTC. Its protein is CASSFPLLAGEGYEQYF.

This chain connects TRBV20-1 to TRBJ2-7; D unclear. The length of the CDR3 is 10 residues. The germline V and J ends were trimmed by 6 bases and 6 bases, with 9 bases remaining between them. The germline V gene encodes CDR1 DFQATT and CDR2 SNEGSKA (reference sequence). The CDR3: CSALDFEQYF. CDR3 sequence (DNA): TGCAGTGCCTTGGATTTCGAGCAGTACTTC.

This clonotype turned up a few times. The V and J genes are TRBV5-4 and TRBJ2-1, with D uncertain. The ends were cut back, 6 bases at V and 6 bases at J, with 7 bases in the middle. Germline CDR1 SGHNT, CDR2 YYREEE (reference sequence). CDR3 length: 11 amino acids. This chain's CDR3 is CASTQFNEQFF. CDR3 nucleotides: TGTGCCAGCACCCAGTTCAATGAGCAGTTCTTC. The full variable domain, rest sourced from reference TRBV5-4 and TRBJ2-1, is ETGVTQSPTHLIKTRGQQVTLRCSSQSGHNTVSWYQQALGQGPQFIFQYYREEENGRGNFPPRFSGLQFPNYSSELNVNALELDDSALYLCASTQFNEQFFGPGTRLTVL.

This clonotype has more than one count but fewer than ten. This chain joins TRBV20-1 and TRBJ1-1; perhaps TRBD1 as D (6 bases). The V and J ends lost 1 base and 0 bases respectively, with 9 bases between them. The CDR3 runs to 14 residues. Germline CDR1 DFQATT, CDR2 SNEGSKA (reference sequence). CDR3: CSARGQDMNTEAFF. As DNA, the CDR3 is TGCAGTGCTAGAGGACAGGATATGAACACTGAAGCTTTCTTT.

This clonotype has ten or more counts. CDR3: CASRSSGSYEQYF. CDR3 DNA sequence: TGTGCCAGCAGGTCAAGCGGGAGCTACGAGCAGTACTTC. The rearrangement links TRBV11-1 to TRBJ2-7; 8 bases map to TRBD2. After removal of 6 bases from V and 3 bases from J, the junction contained 4 bases not matched to a gene. Germline CDR1 and CDR2: SGHAT and FQDESV (reference sequence). The CDR3 is made up of 13 amino acids.

The sample holds many counts of this clonotype. This chain uses TRBV20-1 with TRBJ2-7; D remains ambiguous. Germline-derived CDR1 and CDR2 are DFQATT and SNEGSKA (reference sequence). CDR3 length: 13 amino acids. Trimming stripped 2 bases from V and 4 bases from J, with 12 bases between. CDR3 nucleotide sequence: TGCAGTGCTAGACCCAGCAACAGATACGAGCAGTACTTC. Encoded protein: CSARPSNRYEQYF.

This clonotype was counted between two and nine times. The rearrangement uses TRBV2 and TRBJ1-4; the match to TRBD1 covers 8 bases. Germline lookup yields CDR1 SNHLY and CDR2 FYNNEI. With 3 bases clipped from V and 7 bases from J, the junction kept 13 bases outside the gene matches. CDR3 length: 17 amino acids. The CDR3 here is CASSDNSYTGGGEKLFF. CDR3 nucleotide sequence: TGTGCCAGCAGTGATAACAGCTACACAGGGGGAGGTGAAAAACTGTTTTTT.

This clonotype was seen ten or more times. V usage is TRBV6-1 and J usage is TRBJ1-1; D is undetermined. This CDR3 has 12 residues. V gave up 8 bases and J gave up 2 bases, with 9 bases separating them. Per germline, CDR1 MNHNS and CDR2 SASEGT. The CDR3 spells CASGRSNTEAFF. The CDR3 DNA reads as TGTGCCAGCGGGCGTTCCAACACTGAAGCTTTCTTT.